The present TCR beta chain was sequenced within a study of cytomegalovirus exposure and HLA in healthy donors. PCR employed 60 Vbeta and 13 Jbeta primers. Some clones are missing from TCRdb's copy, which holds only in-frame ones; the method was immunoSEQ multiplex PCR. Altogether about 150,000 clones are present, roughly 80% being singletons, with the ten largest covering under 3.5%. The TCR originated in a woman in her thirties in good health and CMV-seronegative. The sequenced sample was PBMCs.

The CDR3 loop is CASSDGQGNEQFF. As DNA, the CDR3 is TGTGCCAGCAGCGACGGACAGGGCAATGAGCAGTTCTTC. This chain uses TRBV9 with TRBJ2-1, with TRBD1 matching 8 bases. Per the germline V gene, CDR1 is SGDLS and CDR2 is YYNGEE. CDR3 size: 13 residues. V dropped 3 bases and J dropped 6; count of bases not matched to a gene: 2.